The 30 T cell receptor beta chains listed next were all sequenced from one sample in a study of blood T cell repertoires in COVID-19. Libraries were prepared by immunoSEQ multiplex PCR; TCRdb keeps only in-frame clonotypes and omits some of them. The table lists 150,000 to 200,000 clones, about 93% of them singletons. Sequencing was carried out using peripheral blood. These receptor sequences come from a middle-aged man with acute or convalescent COVID-19.

There are a few counts of this clone. The V gene is TRBV20-1, the J gene TRBJ2-7; no clear D. This CDR3 comprises 11 residues. V lost 3 bases, J lost 2 bases, and 5 bases lay in between. Germline-derived CDR1 and CDR2 are DFQATT and SNEGSKA (reference sequence). This CDR3 reads CSAREPYEQYF. DNA of the CDR3: TGCAGTGCTAGGGAGCCCTACGAGCAGTACTTC.

J is TRBJ1-1 and V is TRBV29-1; 8 bases agree with TRBD1. J was trimmed by 3 bases and V by 8 bases; bases with no gene match: 8. CDR1 is SQVTM and CDR2 is ANQGSEA in the germline V gene. CDR3 length: 13 amino acids. In DNA form, the CDR3 reads TGCAGCACCCGACAGGGGCACTACACTGAAGCTTTCTTT. It encodes CSTRQGHYTEAFF.

The chain carries TRBV5-1 and TRBJ1-1; 8 nucleotides agree with TRBD1. The J segment lost 3 bases and the V segment lost 2 bases, leaving 0 bases of the junction unmatched. The germline CDR1 and CDR2 sequences are SGHRS and YFSETQ. CDR3 length: 13 amino acids. The CDR3 spells CASSLQGDTEAFF. The CDR3 DNA is TGCGCCAGCAGCTTACAGGGGGACACTGAAGCTTTCTTT. The whole variable domain, filled in from reference TRBV5-1 and TRBJ1-1, reads KAGVTQTPRYLIKTRGQQVTLSCSPISGHRSVSWYQQTPGQGLQFLFEYFSETQRNKGNFPGRFSGRQFSNSRSEMNVSTLELGDSALYLCASSLQGDTEAFFGQGTRLTVV.

The chain couples TRBV9 to TRBJ1-5, with 7 bases that match TRBD1. The CDR3 runs 15 residues. V was clipped by 3 bases and J by 3 bases; unmatched bases: 6. Germline V gene lookup returns CDR1 SGDLS and CDR2 YYNGEE. For the CDR3, the DNA is TGTGCCAGCAGCGGACAGGGTAAGGCCAATCAGCCCCAGCATTTT. Translating it yields CASSGQGKANQPQHF.

This chain joins TRBV6-4 and TRBJ2-2; 15 bases are shared with TRBD2. V lost 4 bases and J lost 4; bases outside the gene matches: 13. The CDR3 extends over 20 amino acids. Germline V CDR1 and CDR2: MRHNA, SNTAGT. The CDR3 DNA sequence: TGTGCCAGCAGTGCCTCGCCGGGACTAGCGGGGGGTCCCCGCACCGGGGAGCTGTTTTTT. Amino acids: CASSASPGLAGGPRTGELFF.

The chain carries TRBV7-2 and TRBJ2-7; D is perhaps TRBD1 (5 bases). The CDR3 loop spans 14 amino acids. Germline V lookup: CDR1 SGHTA, CDR2 FQGNSA. Deletions cut 5 bases from V and 2 bases from J, with 13 bases between. CDR3 in amino acids: CASSLQVGPYEQYV. The CDR3 DNA is TGTGCCAGCAGCCTACAGGTGGGTCCCTACGAGCAGTACGTC.

The J gene is TRBJ2-3, the V gene TRBV19; 11 bases are a match to TRBD1. V dropped 6 bases and J dropped 5; count of bases not matched to a gene: 13. Looked up from germline, CDR1 is LNHDA and CDR2 is SQIVND (reference sequence). The CDR3 runs 17 residues. The CDR3 nucleotides are TGTGCCAGTAGCCTAGACGGACAGGGGGCTTTTGTAGATACGCAGTATTTT. As protein: CASSLDGQGAFVDTQYF.

J is TRBJ2-3 and V is TRBV9; 8 bases match TRBD2. J gave up 2 bases and V 2 bases, and 10 bases lay outside the gene matches. This CDR3 has 17 residues. CDR1 SGDLS and CDR2 YYNGEE come from the germline V gene. The DNA of the CDR3 is TGTGCCAGCAGCGTCGATAGGGCGGGGGGCACCACAGATACGCAGTATTTT. Translation gives CASSVDRAGGTTDTQYF. The complete variable domain, with remaining parts taken from reference TRBV9 and TRBJ2-3, reads DSGVTQTPKHLITATGQRVTLRCSPRSGDLSVYWYQQSLDQGLQFLIQYYNGEERAKGNILERFSAQQFPDLHSELNLSSLELGDSALYFCASSVDRAGGTTDTQYFGPGTRLTVL.

The chain uses TRBV27 and TRBJ2-7; D not resolved. CDR3 size: 14 residues. CDR1 and CDR2 from the germline V gene are MNHEY and SMNVEV (reference sequence). V lost 2 bases to trimming and J lost 3 bases, with 11 bases between them. The CDR3 sequence is CASSLGPLDYEQYF. The CDR3 DNA sequence: TGTGCCAGCAGTTTAGGGCCCCTGGACTACGAGCAGTACTTC.

This CDR3 is CAIGGQGSGFGYTF. The CDR3 DNA reads as TGTGCCATCGGCGGACAGGGATCGGGGTTTGGCTACACCTTC. The chain employs TRBV10-3 and TRBJ1-2; TRBD1 agrees at 8 bases. Germline loops: CDR1 ENHRY, CDR2 SYGVKD. The CDR3 has 14 amino acids. V was pared by 8 bases and J by 7 bases, with 12 bases of the junction left unmatched.

The chain employs TRBV28 and TRBJ1-1, with a weak D call TRBD1 (5 bases). Per germline, CDR1 MDHEN and CDR2 SYDVKM. CDR3 size: 14 residues. V lost 7 bases, J lost 0 bases, and 12 bases lay in between. CDR3 DNA: TGTGCCAGCATCCATTCAGGGCTGAACACTGAAGCTTTCTTT. As protein: CASIHSGLNTEAFF.

The chain has TRBV7-9 and TRBJ2-1; the D gene is possibly TRBD2 (6 bases). Trimming removed 3 bases at V and 4 bases at J, with 16 bases between. The CDR3 length is 16 residues. In germline, CDR1 is SEHNR, CDR2 FQNEAQ (reference sequence). The CDR3 DNA reads TGTGCCAGCAGCTTGTCTCGGGACTCTCTATACAATGAGCAGTTCTTC. Protein sequence: CASSLSRDSLYNEQFF.

The chain recombines TRBV9 with TRBJ2-3, with 8 bases that match TRBD2. Germline lookup yields CDR1 SGDLS and CDR2 YYNGEE. The CDR3 has 16 residues. V lost 0 bases, J lost 3 bases, and 6 bases stayed unmatched. CDR3 in amino acids: CASSVELAAFTDTQYF. CDR3 coding DNA: TGTGCCAGCAGCGTAGAACTAGCGGCTTTTACAGATACGCAGTATTTT.

The V call is TRBV3-1 (or the pseudogene TRBV3-2), the J call TRBJ1-1; D is uncertain. The CDR3 is 13 residues long. Trimming pared 3 bases from V and 5 bases from J, leaving 10 bases between. Germline-derived CDR1 and CDR2 are LGHDT and YNNKEL (reference sequence). CDR3 sequence reads: CASSQAHWTEAFF. CDR3 nucleotides: TGTGCCAGCAGCCAGGCCCATTGGACTGAAGCTTTCTTT.

The genes are TRBV27 and TRBJ2-1; TRBD1 matches 7 bases. There are 14 residues in the CDR3. Germline lookup yields CDR1 MNHEY and CDR2 SMNVEV (reference sequence). J was trimmed by 3 bases and V by 5 bases; bases with no gene match: 4. CDR3 region: CASSPWDSYNEQFF. The DNA for the CDR3 is TGTGCCAGCAGTCCCTGGGACAGCTACAATGAGCAGTTCTTC.

V usage is TRBV19 and J usage is TRBJ2-2; TRBD1 matches 7 bases. CDR1 is LNHDA, CDR2 SQIVND, per germline (reference sequence). The V and J ends lost 5 bases and 5 bases, in that order; junction bases with no gene match: 20. The CDR3 is made up of 19 amino acids. This CDR3 reads CASSPEGQISELGTGELFF. The DNA of the CDR3 is TGTGCCAGTAGTCCAGAGGGACAGATATCCGAATTGGGGACCGGGGAGCTGTTTTTT.

The chain recombines TRBV4-2 with TRBJ1-4, with TRBD1 matching over 11 bases. Germline-derived CDR1 and CDR2 are LGHNA and YNFKEQ. The CDR3 is made up of 15 amino acids. The V gene end was trimmed by 1 base and the J gene end by 8 bases; junction bases not matched to a gene: 3. CDR3 in amino acids: CASSQAGTGGEKLFF. CDR3 coding DNA: TGTGCCAGCAGCCAAGCCGGGACAGGGGGAGAAAAACTGTTTTTT.

The CDR3 DNA is TGTGCCAGCAGCGTAGGCCCGGCTAGCGGGGGTTATGAGCAGTTCTTC. Encoded protein: CASSVGPASGGYEQFF. The chain is built from TRBV9 and TRBJ2-1; TRBD2 aligns across 10 bases. Germline lookup yields CDR1 SGDLS and CDR2 YYNGEE. V dropped 0 bases and J dropped 8; count of bases not matched to a gene: 8. The CDR3 totals 16 residues.

This rearrangement joins TRBV10-3 to TRBJ2-1, with 10 nucleotides matching TRBD1. The CDR3 totals 15 residues. Germline V gives CDR1 ENHRY, CDR2 SYGVKD. J lost 7 bases, V lost 2 bases, and 5 bases had no gene match. CDR3 nucleotide sequence: TGTGCCATCAGTGAGCCGGGACAGGGGAGGAATGAGCAGTTCTTC. Its protein is CAISEPGQGRNEQFF.

This chain joins TRBV27 and TRBJ2-7; tentatively, D is TRBD1 (5 bases). CDR3 length: 13 amino acids. Trimming took 2 bases from V and 7 from J, leaving 12 bases between them. The V gene's germline CDR1 is MNHEY and CDR2 SMNVEV (reference sequence). DNA for the CDR3: TGTGCCAGCAGTTTACCTTTTGCAGGGGAGCAGTACTTC. Translated: CASSLPFAGEQYF.

V usage is TRBV11-1 and J usage is TRBJ2-2; maybe TRBD1 (7 bases). CDR1 SGHAT and CDR2 FQDESV come from the germline V gene (reference sequence). The CDR3 covers 15 residues. Trimming cost V 5 bases and J 5 bases, with 15 bases left between them. In nucleotides, the CDR3 is TGTGCCAGCAGCCTAAGACAGGGAGGTACCGGGGAGCTGTTTTTT. Its translation: CASSLRQGGTGELFF.

V is TRBV28 and J is TRBJ2-3, with D hard to call. Trimming took 3 bases from V and 4 from J, leaving 11 bases between them. The CDR3 is 14 residues long. CDR1 is MDHEN and CDR2 is SYDVKM in the germline V gene. As DNA, the CDR3 is TGTGCCAGCAGTTTCTCTGGCGCGGCAGATACGCAGTATTTT. It yields the protein CASSFSGAADTQYF.

The chain has TRBV10-3 and TRBJ2-1, with TRBD2 as a possible D gene (6 bases). V was cut by 5 bases and J by 7 bases, with 15 bases left in between. CDR3 length: 14 residues. Germline CDR1 is ENHRY and CDR2 is SYGVKD. Written as DNA, the CDR3 is TGTGCCATCAGTTCGAGTAGGGGAGGTAATGAGCAGTTCTTC. Residues: CAISSSRGGNEQFF.

The V and J genes are TRBV6-5 and TRBJ2-7, with TRBD1 as a possible D gene (6 bases). The CDR3 sequence is 15 residues long. CDR1 and CDR2 (germline): MNHEY, SVGAGI. Between the trimmed V and J ends, which lost 5 bases and 7 bases, there was a span of 21 bases. CDR3 bases: TGTGCCAGCAGTCAGACAGGTAGGGTCGCTAAAGAGCAGTACGTC. Translating gives CASSQTGRVAKEQYV.

V gene TRBV18 combines with J gene TRBJ1-3, with 7 bases that match TRBD1. The CDR3 is 19 amino acids. V lost 5 bases to trimming and J lost 0 bases; unmatched junction nucleotides: 16. In germline, CDR1 is KGHSH, CDR2 LQKENI. The CDR3 loop is CASSSSIGTVLPSGNTIYF. The CDR3 bases are TGTGCCAGCTCATCCTCGATTGGGACAGTATTACCCTCTGGAAACACCATATATTTT.

The J gene is TRBJ1-6, the V gene TRBV5-4; a weak D match, TRBD1 (5 bases). The length of the CDR3 is 17 residues. Germline assignment: CDR1 SGHNT and CDR2 YYREEE (reference sequence). V lost 0 bases and J lost 2, with 12 bases in between. CDR3: CASSLAGEGTYNSPLHF. The DNA of the CDR3 is TGTGCCAGCAGCTTGGCCGGGGAGGGGACCTATAATTCACCCCTCCACTTT. The full variable domain, in which reference TRBV5-4 and TRBJ1-6 provide the parts outside the CDR3, is ETGVTQSPTHLIKTRGQQVTLRCSSQSGHNTVSWYQQALGQGPQFIFQYYREEENGRGNFPPRFSGLQFPNYSSELNVNALELDDSALYLCASSLAGEGTYNSPLHFGNGTRLTVT.

V usage is TRBV7-9 and J usage is TRBJ1-4, with D maybe TRBD1 (6 bases). This CDR3 spans 17 amino acids. The V and J ends lost 4 bases and 7 bases respectively, with 22 bases between them. The germline V gene encodes CDR1 SEHNR and CDR2 FQNEAQ (reference sequence). CDR3 residues: CASSSGQKTLIPEKLFF. CDR3 nucleotides: TGTGCCAGCAGCTCAGGACAGAAGACCCTGATCCCTGAAAAACTGTTTTTT.

This chain connects TRBV5-1 to TRBJ1-2; possibly TRBD1 for D (5 bases). The CDR3 has 15 residues. Germline CDR1 reads SGHRS; CDR2 reads YFSETQ. Trimming removed 4 bases from V and 2 bases from J, with 15 bases in between. The CDR3 here is CASSPARGGNYGYTF. The CDR3 DNA reads as TGCGCCAGCAGCCCAGCGAGGGGAGGGAACTATGGCTACACCTTC.

This rearrangement joins TRBV19 to TRBJ2-5; D perhaps matches TRBD2 (5 bases). CDR1 LNHDA and CDR2 SQIVND come from the germline V gene (reference sequence). The CDR3 extends over 14 amino acids. The V end lost 6 bases, the J end lost 5 bases, and 16 bases lay between the germline ends. The CDR3 region is CASSMRTGRETQYF. CDR3 nucleotide sequence: TGTGCCAGTAGCATGAGGACTGGCAGGGAGACCCAGTACTTC.

The chain links TRBV9 to TRBJ2-3; D might be TRBD1 (5 bases). Germline values: CDR1 SGDLS, CDR2 YYNGEE. Trimming removed 2 bases at V and 9 bases at J, with 16 bases between. The CDR3 runs to 14 residues. CDR3 protein: CASSVSHSPGTQYF. The CDR3 DNA follows: TGTGCCAGCAGCGTCTCGCATAGCCCAGGGACGCAGTATTTT.